This is a list of T cell receptor beta chains from one sample in a study of blood T cell repertoires in COVID-19. Assay used: immunoSEQ multiplex PCR; TCRdb lists only in-frame clones, some missing. Of fewer than 150,000 clones in the sample, around four fifths are singletons; the top ten hold 15% to 20%. Sequencing was done on a sample of PBMCs or T cells enriched from blood (not recorded which). The receptors were sampled from a man aged 25 to 40 who had recovered from COVID-19. The CDR3 runs from the conserved cysteine through the conserved F or W. Fields, in order: clone size, J gene, D gene, V gene, CDR3 protein, CDR3 DNA. The D gene is left open where the match is weak. A clone size is listed for some rows: how often the clone was seen (once, few, many), or a class if it is expanded.

abundance: few; j_gene: TRBJ1-6; d_gene: .; v_gene: TRBV6-5; CDR3aa: CAAGVNNSPLHF; CDR3nt: TGTGCCGCGGGGGTAAACAATTCACCCCTCCACTTT
abundance: .; j_gene: TRBJ1-4; d_gene: .; v_gene: TRBV19; CDR3aa: CASRDPNEKLFF; CDR3nt: TGTGCCAGTCGCGATCCTAATGAAAAACTGTTTTTT
abundance: .; j_gene: TRBJ2-3; d_gene: .; v_gene: TRBV9; CDR3aa: CASSVAARAGAPDTQYF; CDR3nt: TGTGCCAGCAGCGTAGCTGCCCGGGCAGGGGCGCCAGATACGCAGTATTTT
abundance: .; j_gene: TRBJ2-5; d_gene: TRBD2; v_gene: TRBV5-1; CDR3aa: CASSAAGWQETQYF; CDR3nt: TGCGCCAGCAGTGCAGCGGGATGGCAAGAGACCCAGTACTTC
abundance: .; j_gene: TRBJ2-1; d_gene: TRBD2; v_gene: TRBV5-1; CDR3aa: CASQSGAGSYNEQFF; CDR3nt: TGCGCCAGCCAGAGCGGGGCGGGCTCCTACAATGAGCAGTTCTTC
abundance: .; j_gene: TRBJ2-2; d_gene: .; v_gene: TRBV11-2; CDR3aa: CASSLYPSNTGELFF; CDR3nt: TGTGCCAGCAGCCTTTACCCCAGTAACACCGGGGAGCTGTTTTTT
abundance: .; j_gene: TRBJ2-5; d_gene: TRBD1; v_gene: TRBV5-4; CDR3aa: CASSGTGWDQETQYF; CDR3nt: TGTGCCAGCAGCGGGACAGGGTGGGACCAAGAGACCCAGTACTTC
abundance: .; j_gene: TRBJ1-1; d_gene: .; v_gene: TRBV29-1; CDR3aa: CSVERGRNTEAFF; CDR3nt: TGCAGCGTTGAAAGAGGCAGGAACACTGAAGCTTTCTTT
abundance: .; j_gene: TRBJ1-6; d_gene: TRBD1; v_gene: TRBV4-1; CDR3aa: CASSLDRAEGSPLHF; CDR3nt: TGCGCCAGCAGTCTCGACAGGGCGGAGGGTTCACCCCTCCACTTT
abundance: .; j_gene: TRBJ1-2; d_gene: TRBD1; v_gene: TRBV6-5; CDR3aa: CATRDTTGGAYGYTF; CDR3nt: TGTGCCACCCGGGATACGACAGGGGGCGCATATGGCTACACCTTC
abundance: .; j_gene: TRBJ1-3; d_gene: TRBD1; v_gene: TRBV10-3; CDR3aa: CAISGYRGSSAEDTIYF; CDR3nt: TGTGCCATCAGTGGGTACAGGGGATCCTCCGCCGAGGACACCATATATTTT
abundance: once; j_gene: TRBJ2-5; d_gene: TRBD2; v_gene: TRBV19; CDR3aa: CASSSLAGGQETQYF; CDR3nt: TGTGCCAGTAGTAGTCTAGCGGGAGGCCAAGAGACCCAGTACTTC
abundance: many; j_gene: TRBJ2-3; d_gene: .; v_gene: TRBV6-5; CDR3aa: CASSYHDTQYF; CDR3nt: TGTGCCAGCAGTTACCATGATACGCAGTATTTT
abundance: .; j_gene: TRBJ1-3; d_gene: TRBD1; v_gene: TRBV7-6; CDR3aa: CASSRDTGGGGNTIYF; CDR3nt: TGTGCCAGCAGCCGCGACACAGGGGGTGGTGGAAACACCATATATTTT
abundance: .; j_gene: TRBJ2-7; d_gene: TRBD1; v_gene: TRBV4-1; CDR3aa: CASSQDQTGGYEQYF; CDR3nt: TGCGCCAGCAGCCAAGATCAGACAGGGGGCTATGAGCAGTACTTC
abundance: .; j_gene: TRBJ2-3; d_gene: TRBD2; v_gene: TRBV7-2; CDR3aa: CASRDITGTSGGRDTQYF; CDR3nt: TGTGCCAGCAGAGATATAACCGGGACTAGCGGGGGGCGGGATACGCAGTATTTT
abundance: .; j_gene: TRBJ1-3; d_gene: TRBD1; v_gene: TRBV15; CDR3aa: CATSPRQGLSGNTIYF; CDR3nt: TGTGCCACCAGCCCGCGACAGGGGCTCTCTGGAAACACCATATATTTT
abundance: .; j_gene: TRBJ1-4; d_gene: .; v_gene: TRBV12-3/TRBV12-4; CDR3aa: CASSGGWRDKLFF; CDR3nt: TGTGCCAGCAGCGGTGGATGGAGAGATAAACTGTTTTTT
abundance: .; j_gene: TRBJ1-4; d_gene: .; v_gene: TRBV4-1; CDR3aa: CASSQEQALNEKLFF; CDR3nt: TGCGCCAGCAGCCAAGAACAGGCCCTTAATGAAAAACTGTTTTTT
abundance: .; j_gene: TRBJ1-4; d_gene: TRBD1; v_gene: TRBV27; CDR3aa: CASSLSGTEWEKLFF; CDR3nt: TGTGCCAGCAGTTTATCAGGGACAGAATGGGAAAAACTGTTTTTT
abundance: .; j_gene: TRBJ1-1; d_gene: TRBD1; v_gene: TRBV2; CDR3aa: CASSARTGGTEAFF; CDR3nt: TGTGCCAGCAGTGCGCGGACAGGGGGCACTGAAGCTTTCTTT
abundance: .; j_gene: TRBJ1-4; d_gene: .; v_gene: TRBV6-2/TRBV6-3; CDR3aa: CASSEPRSLGEKLFF; CDR3nt: TGTGCCAGCAGTGAGCCGCGGTCTTTAGGTGAAAAACTGTTTTTT
abundance: .; j_gene: TRBJ1-2; d_gene: .; v_gene: TRBV12-1; CDR3aa: CASSVTGDGYTF; CDR3nt: TGTGCCAGCAGCGTCACAGGGGACGGCTACACCTTC
abundance: .; j_gene: TRBJ1-1; d_gene: TRBD1; v_gene: TRBV4-1; CDR3aa: CASSRGPGTGGTFF; CDR3nt: TGCGCCAGCAGCCGGGGCCCCGGGACAGGGGGAACTTTCTTT
abundance: .; j_gene: TRBJ2-6; d_gene: .; v_gene: TRBV19; CDR3aa: CAVSTGANVLTF; CDR3nt: TGTGCCGTGAGTACTGGGGCCAACGTCCTGACTTTC
abundance: once; j_gene: TRBJ2-2; d_gene: .; v_gene: TRBV7-3; CDR3aa: CASREFANTGELFF; CDR3nt: TGTGCCAGCAGGGAGTTTGCGAACACCGGGGAGCTGTTTTTT
abundance: .; j_gene: TRBJ1-2; d_gene: TRBD1; v_gene: TRBV29-1; CDR3aa: CSARQGNGYTF; CDR3nt: TGCAGCGCCCGACAGGGGAATGGCTACACCTTC
abundance: once; j_gene: TRBJ1-6; d_gene: .; v_gene: TRBV7-9; CDR3aa: CASSFTGYNSPLHF; CDR3nt: TGTGCCAGCAGCTTTACGGGGTATAATTCACCCCTCCACTTT
abundance: few; j_gene: TRBJ2-2; d_gene: .; v_gene: TRBV19; CDR3aa: CASSIDPTLRTAHTGELFF; CDR3nt: TGTGCCAGTAGTATAGATCCGACCCTACGGACTGCCCACACCGGGGAGCTGTTTTTT
abundance: .; j_gene: TRBJ2-7; d_gene: .; v_gene: TRBV28; CDR3aa: CASTHAYEQYF; CDR3nt: TGTGCCAGCACCCACGCGTATGAGCAGTACTTC
abundance: once; j_gene: TRBJ2-7; d_gene: TRBD1; v_gene: TRBV11-2; CDR3aa: CASSPQLGQSSYEQYF; CDR3nt: TGTGCCAGCAGCCCACAGTTGGGACAGAGCTCCTACGAGCAGTACTTC
abundance: .; j_gene: TRBJ1-1; d_gene: .; v_gene: TRBV7-9; CDR3aa: CASSSPLEGPGTEAFF; CDR3nt: TGTGCCAGCAGCTCCCCCCTCGAGGGTCCGGGCACTGAAGCTTTCTTT
abundance: .; j_gene: TRBJ1-2; d_gene: TRBD1; v_gene: TRBV7-2; CDR3aa: CASSLGDPQDRGNGYTF; CDR3nt: TGTGCCAGCAGCTTAGGGGACCCCCAGGACAGGGGGAATGGCTACACCTTC
abundance: .; j_gene: TRBJ2-3; d_gene: TRBD2; v_gene: TRBV10-3; CDR3aa: CATAGGGDTQYF; CDR3nt: TGTGCCACCGCTGGGGGGGGAGATACGCAGTATTTT
abundance: .; j_gene: TRBJ2-3; d_gene: .; v_gene: TRBV6-4; CDR3aa: CARAGGFNTDTQYF; CDR3nt: TGTGCCAGGGCTGGGGGGTTCAACACAGATACGCAGTATTTT
abundance: .; j_gene: TRBJ1-5; d_gene: TRBD1; v_gene: TRBV7-2; CDR3aa: CASSLGQGFFGNQPQHF; CDR3nt: TGTGCCAGCAGCTTAGGACAGGGCTTTTTCGGCAATCAGCCCCAGCATTTT
abundance: .; j_gene: TRBJ2-7; d_gene: TRBD2; v_gene: TRBV18; CDR3aa: CASSPAASGGYEQYF; CDR3nt: TGTGCCAGCTCACCCGCCGCTAGCGGAGGCTACGAGCAGTACTTC
abundance: .; j_gene: TRBJ1-1; d_gene: TRBD1; v_gene: TRBV19; CDR3aa: CASRGQGANTEAFF; CDR3nt: TGTGCCAGTAGGGGACAGGGGGCTAACACTGAAGCTTTCTTT
abundance: .; j_gene: TRBJ1-5; d_gene: TRBD1; v_gene: TRBV9; CDR3aa: CASSPGQGMDGNQPQHF; CDR3nt: TGTGCCAGCTCTCCGGGACAGGGTATGGATGGCAATCAGCCCCAGCATTTT
abundance: .; j_gene: TRBJ1-4; d_gene: .; v_gene: TRBV10-3; CDR3aa: CAIQPGLNEKLFF; CDR3nt: TGTGCCATACAGCCGGGACTCAATGAAAAACTGTTTTTT